The subject of this entry is one TCR beta chain. The CDR3 has 14 amino acids. Germline lookup yields CDR1 MNHEY and CDR2 SVGAGI. V shed 0 bases, J shed 10 bases, and the junction held 5 bases outside the gene matches. This entry comes from a study of T cells in Graves' hyperthyroidism and ophthalmopathy. Amplification targeted TCR beta CDR3 regions from RNA transcripts. Initially, a first-round RT-PCR of the TCR CDR3 employed the HTBI primer set. Each CDR3 protein gets one entry after TCRdb re-called the multiplex PCR reads with MiXCR. The data show under 650,000 distinct CDR3 sequences, with 15% to 20% seen just once and around 4% held by the top ten. Stable disease denoted Graves' hyperthyroidism without ophthalmopathy progression within 18 months.

The origin of this receptor is a woman younger than 45 with Graves' hyperthyroidism. The rearrangement links TRBV6-5 to TRBJ2-1, with TRBD2 matching 8 bases. The specimen was blood. The CDR3, as DNA: TGTGCCAGCAGTTACTCGACTAGCGCAGAAGAGCAGTTCTTC. This codes for CASSYSTSAEEQFF.